The rows below give T cell receptor beta chains drawn from one sample of a study of graft-versus-host responses after intestinal transplantation. Assay used: immunoSEQ multiplex PCR; TCRdb lists only in-frame clones, some missing. Among nearly 30,000 clones listed, about three quarters were seen once. This sample comprised ileum tissue, obtained 98 days after intestinal transplantation. The origin of the receptors is a human patient who received an intestinal transplant, so some T cells may come from the graft donor. Each CDR3 is given with its conserved first and last residue. The order of the fields is D gene, J gene, clone size, V gene, CDR3 length, CDR3 protein, CDR3 DNA. A D gene is named only where the DNA matches it firmly. Clone size is stated in some rows and not others, as once, few, many or a class when expanded.

. | TRBJ1-1 | . | TRBV7-9 | 15 | CASSPYEVMGTEAFF | TGTGCCAGCAGTCCCTACGAGGTTATGGGGACTGAAGCTTTCTTT
. | TRBJ1-6 | . | TRBV10-2 | 15 | CASSERPESASPLHF | TGCGCCAGCAGTGAGCGGCCGGAAAGTGCCTCCCCCCTCCACTTT
. | TRBJ2-3 | . | TRBV10-2 | 15 | CASARLGLRTDTQYF | TGCGCCAGTGCAAGACTTGGCCTCAGGACAGATACGCAGTATTTT
. | TRBJ1-1 | . | TRBV9 | 10 | CASSVEQLFF | TGTGCCAGCAGCGTAGAACAGCTTTTCTTT
TRBD1 | TRBJ1-2 | few | TRBV7-9 | 16 | CASSPGPQGREYGYTF | TGTGCCAGCAGCCCGGGTCCACAGGGGCGGGAGTATGGCTACACCTTC
. | TRBJ2-3 | . | TRBV13 | 18 | CASSPSGGHYYNTDTQYF | TGTGCCAGCAGCCCCTCCGGGGGACACTACTACAACACAGATACGCAGTATTTT
. | TRBJ2-2 | . | TRBV7-9 | 17 | CASSLPARPSNTGELFF | TGTGCCAGCAGCTTACCGGCCCGTCCGTCGAACACCGGGGAGCTGTTTTTT
. | TRBJ1-6 | . | TRBV19 | 12 | CASAWGCRPLHF | TGTGCCAGTGCTTGGGGGTGCAGGCCCCTCCACTTT
. | TRBJ1-6 | . | TRBV5-6 | 16 | CASSFHLSSYNSPLHF | TGTGCCAGCAGCTTCCATTTAAGCTCCTATAATTCACCCCTCCATTTT
. | TRBJ1-5 | . | TRBV30 | 14 | CAWTGAGGRQPQHF | TGTGCCTGGACCGGCGCGGGGGGGCGACAGCCCCAGCATTTT
. | TRBJ1-2 | . | TRBV10-2 | 15 | CASSETTTALYGYTF | TGCGCCAGCAGTGAGACGACAACCGCCCTCTATGGCTACACCTTC
. | TRBJ2-6 | medium-sized | TRBV28 | 13 | CASRLPGANVLTF | TGTGCCAGCAGGTTACCTGGGGCCAACGTCCTGACTTTC
. | TRBJ1-5 | . | TRBV4-2 | 12 | CASSRENQPQHF | TGTGCCAGCAGCCGAGAGAATCAGCCCCAGCATTTT
. | TRBJ1-6 | . | TRBV19 | 16 | CASSIGMGPYNSPLHF | TGTGCCAGTAGTATCGGTATGGGCCCCTATAATTCACCCCTCCACTTT
. | TRBJ1-6 | . | TRBV19 | 12 | CASSPEPSPLHF | TGTGCCAGTAGTCCAGAGCCGTCACCCCTCCACTTT
. | TRBJ2-7 | . | TRBV6-1 | 15 | CASSDVRFGSYEQYF | TGTGCCAGCAGTGACGTGCGGTTCGGCTCCTACGAGCAGTACTTC
TRBD1 | TRBJ2-1 | . | TRBV6-5 | 16 | CASSYKWDSSYNEQFF | TGTGCCAGCAGTTATAAATGGGACAGCTCCTACAATGAGCAGTTCTTC
. | TRBJ1-2 | . | TRBV30 | 15 | CAWKGQGMSHYGYTF | TGTGCCTGGAAGGGGCAGGGGATGTCCCACTATGGCTACACCTTC
. | TRBJ2-1 | few | TRBV7-6 | 14 | CASSLGIGGNEQFF | TGTGCCAGCAGCTTAGGAATAGGTGGGAATGAGCAGTTCTTC
TRBD1 | TRBJ1-2 | . | TRBV28 | 14 | CASRSQGEVYGYTF | TGTGCCAGCAGGTCACAGGGGGAGGTATATGGCTACACCTTC
. | TRBJ1-1 | few | TRBV5-1 | 13 | CASSLRGNTEAFF | TGCGCCAGCAGCTTGAGGGGGAACACTGAAGCTTTCTTT
. | TRBJ2-7 | . | TRBV7-9 | 14 | CASSLSRYPYEQYF | TGTGCCAGCAGCTTAAGCAGATATCCCTACGAGCAGTACTTC
. | TRBJ2-1 | . | TRBV6-1 | 13 | CASSPETAPGQFF | TGTGCCAGCAGTCCAGAGACCGCCCCTGGGCAGTTCTTC
. | TRBJ2-7 | . | TRBV6-6 | 12 | CASSYNRLEQYF | TGTGCCAGCAGTTACAATCGACTAGAGCAGTACTTC
. | TRBJ1-1 | . | TRBV28 | 18 | CASSLRVGRAEGNTEAFF | TGTGCCAGCAGTTTACGGGTGGGCAGGGCGGAGGGGAACACTGAAGCTTTCTTT
. | TRBJ2-6 | . | TRBV5-1 | 18 | CASSFTLPYVSGANVLTF | TGCGCCAGCAGCTTTACTCTCCCGTATGTCTCTGGGGCCAACGTCCTGACTTTC
. | TRBJ1-2 | . | TRBV30 | 14 | CAWSVLMGFDGYTF | TGTGCCTGGAGTGTACTAATGGGTTTTGATGGCTACACCTTC
. | TRBJ1-3 | . | TRBV28 | 15 | CASSKAGISGNTIYF | TGTGCCAGCAGTAAGGCGGGGATCTCTGGAAACACCATATATTTT
TRBD1 | TRBJ1-2 | once | TRBV10-2 | 14 | CASRSSGQNYGYTF | TGCGCCAGCAGATCCTCGGGACAGAACTATGGCTACACCTTC
. | TRBJ1-5 | . | TRBV6-1 | 14 | CASSERVGVQPQHF | TGTGCCAGCAGTGAAAGGGTAGGGGTCCAGCCCCAGCATTTT
. | TRBJ1-5 | once | TRBV9 | 13 | CASSVGAQQPQHF | TGTGCCAGCAGCGTTGGGGCCCAGCAGCCCCAGCATTTT
TRBD2 | TRBJ2-5 | . | TRBV7-6 | 15 | CAGSRVAGGPETQYF | TGTGCCGGCAGCCGCGTAGCGGGGGGGCCTGAGACCCAGTACTTC
. | TRBJ2-7 | . | TRBV5-6 | 14 | CASSLADGSYEQYF | TGTGCCAGCAGCTTGGCGGACGGATCCTACGAGCAGTACTTC
TRBD2 | TRBJ2-7 | . | TRBV2 | 14 | CASSGVGLAYEQYF | TGTGCCAGCAGTGGAGTGGGACTAGCCTACGAGCAGTACTTC
. | TRBJ2-5 | once | TRBV9 | 14 | CASSDGHLQETQYF | TGTGCCAGCAGCGATGGACACTTGCAAGAGACCCAGTACTTC
. | TRBJ2-1 | . | TRBV29-1 | 14 | CSVEGVRIYNEQFF | TGCAGCGTTGAAGGAGTACGGATATACAATGAGCAGTTCTTC
TRBD1 | TRBJ2-7 | . | TRBV7-6 | 15 | CASSLGQGPSYEQYF | TGTGCCAGCAGCCTCGGACAGGGGCCTTCCTACGAGCAGTACTTC
. | TRBJ2-1 | . | TRBV5-1 | 15 | CAGSPRTGGGNEQFF | TGCGCCGGCAGCCCGCGGACTGGTGGGGGAAATGAGCAGTTCTTC
. | TRBJ1-6 | once | TRBV11-2 | 13 | CASKKGMDSPLHF | TGTGCCAGCAAGAAAGGAATGGATTCACCCCTCCACTTT
. | TRBJ1-2 | . | TRBV5-1 | 16 | CASSLTIEIGGSGYTF | TGCGCCAGCAGCCTCACCATAGAAATAGGCGGCAGTGGCTACACCTTC
TRBD1 | TRBJ1-2 | . | TRBV28 | 16 | CASSPNLGQGGLGYTF | TGTGCCAGCAGTCCAAACCTTGGACAGGGCGGATTGGGCTACACCTTC
. | TRBJ2-2 | . | TRBV2 | 14 | CASSVQGITGELFF | TGTGCCAGCAGCGTCCAGGGGATCACCGGGGAGCTGTTTTTT
. | TRBJ2-1 | . | TRBV14 | 14 | CASSPLTGSNEQFF | TGTGCCAGCAGCCCCCTGACAGGTTCCAATGAGCAGTTCTTC